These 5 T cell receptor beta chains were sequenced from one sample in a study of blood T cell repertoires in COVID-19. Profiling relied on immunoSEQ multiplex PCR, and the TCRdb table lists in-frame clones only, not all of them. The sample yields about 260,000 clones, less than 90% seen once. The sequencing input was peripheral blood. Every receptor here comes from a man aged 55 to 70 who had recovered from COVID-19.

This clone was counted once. CDR3 bases: TGTGCCAGCAGCCCCCGAGGGACTGAGTATGGCTACACCTTC. It is translated as CASSPRGTEYGYTF. V gene TRBV13 combines with J gene TRBJ1-2, with a weak D call TRBD1 (5 bases). CDR3 length: 14 amino acids. Looked up from germline, CDR1 is PRHDT and CDR2 is FYEKMQ (reference sequence). With 5 bases removed from V and 5 bases from J, the gap between germline ends came to 15 bases.

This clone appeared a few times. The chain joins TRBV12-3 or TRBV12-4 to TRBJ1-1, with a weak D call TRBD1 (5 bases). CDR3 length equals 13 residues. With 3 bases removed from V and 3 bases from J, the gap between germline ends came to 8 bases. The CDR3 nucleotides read TGTGCCAGCAGTTTGGGGGGGGACACTGAAGCTTTCTTT. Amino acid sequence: CASSLGGDTEAFF.

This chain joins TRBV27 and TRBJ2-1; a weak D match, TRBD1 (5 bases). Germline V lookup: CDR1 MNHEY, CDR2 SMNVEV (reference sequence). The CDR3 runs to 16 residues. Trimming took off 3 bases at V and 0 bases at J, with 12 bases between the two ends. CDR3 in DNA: TGTGCCAGCAGTTTCCTAGGGGTTAGCTCCTACAATGAGCAGTTCTTC. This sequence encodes CASSFLGVSSYNEQFF.

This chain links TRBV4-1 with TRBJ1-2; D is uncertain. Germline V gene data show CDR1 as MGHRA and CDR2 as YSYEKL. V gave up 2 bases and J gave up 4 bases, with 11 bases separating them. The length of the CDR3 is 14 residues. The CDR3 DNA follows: TGCGCCAGCAGCCAACGGGTATCGGGCTATGGCTACACCTTC. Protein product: CASSQRVSGYGYTF.

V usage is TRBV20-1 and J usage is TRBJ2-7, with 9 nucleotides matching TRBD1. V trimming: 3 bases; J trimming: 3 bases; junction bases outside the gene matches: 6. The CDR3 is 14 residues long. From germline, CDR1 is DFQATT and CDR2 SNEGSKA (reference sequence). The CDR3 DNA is TGCAGTGCTAGTTCCGGGACAGGGCTCTACGAGCAGTACTTC. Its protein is CSASSGTGLYEQYF.